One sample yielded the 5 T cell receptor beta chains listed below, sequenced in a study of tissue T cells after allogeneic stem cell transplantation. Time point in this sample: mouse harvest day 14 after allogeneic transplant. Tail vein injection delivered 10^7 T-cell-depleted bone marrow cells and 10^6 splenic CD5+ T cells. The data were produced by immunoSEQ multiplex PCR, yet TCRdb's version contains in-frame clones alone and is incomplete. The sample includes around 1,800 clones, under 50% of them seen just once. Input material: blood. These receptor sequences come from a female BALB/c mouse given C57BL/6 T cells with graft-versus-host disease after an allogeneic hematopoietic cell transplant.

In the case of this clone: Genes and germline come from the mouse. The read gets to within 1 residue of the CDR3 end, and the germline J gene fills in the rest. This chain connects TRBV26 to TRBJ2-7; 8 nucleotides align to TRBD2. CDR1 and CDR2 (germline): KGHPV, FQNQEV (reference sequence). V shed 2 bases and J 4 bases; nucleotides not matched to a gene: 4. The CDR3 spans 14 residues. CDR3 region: CASSLLGGGYEQYF. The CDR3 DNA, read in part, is TGTGCCAGCAGTCTGCTGGGGGGCGGATATGAACAGTAC.

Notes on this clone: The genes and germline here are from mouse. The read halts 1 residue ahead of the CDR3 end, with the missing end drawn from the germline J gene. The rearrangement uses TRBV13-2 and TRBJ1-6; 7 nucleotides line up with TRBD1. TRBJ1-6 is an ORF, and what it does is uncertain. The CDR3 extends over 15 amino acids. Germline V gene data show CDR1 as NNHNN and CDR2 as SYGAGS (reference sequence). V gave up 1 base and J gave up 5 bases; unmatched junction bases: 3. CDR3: CASGDRTGDNSPLYF. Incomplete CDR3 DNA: TGTGCCAGCGGTGATAGGACAGGAGATAATTCGCCCCTCTAC.

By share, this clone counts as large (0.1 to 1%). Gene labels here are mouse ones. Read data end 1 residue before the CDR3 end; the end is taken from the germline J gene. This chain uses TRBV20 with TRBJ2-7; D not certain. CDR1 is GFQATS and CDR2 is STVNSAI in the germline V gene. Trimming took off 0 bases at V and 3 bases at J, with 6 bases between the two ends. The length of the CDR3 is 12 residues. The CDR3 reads CGAREGNYEQYF. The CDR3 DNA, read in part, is TGTGGTGCTAGGGAGGGGAACTATGAACAGTAC. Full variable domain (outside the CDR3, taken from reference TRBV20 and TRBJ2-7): GALVYQYPRRTICKSGTSMRMECQAVGFQATSVAWYRQSPQKTFELIALSTVNSAIKYEQNFTQEKFPISHPNLSFSSMTVLNAYLEDRGLYLCGAREGNYEQYFGPGTRLTVL.

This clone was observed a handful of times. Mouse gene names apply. CDR3 protein: CASIRDREQYF. The CDR3 bases that were read are TGTGCCAGCATCCGGGACAGGGAACAGTAC. V gene TRBV19 combines with J gene TRBJ2-7; 8 nucleotides agree with TRBD1. The DNA ends 1 residue before the CDR3 does, and the rest of the CDR3 is filled in from the germline J gene. Losses at the gene ends were 6 bases for V and 7 bases for J; bases not matched to a gene: 3. CDR3 length equals 11 residues. Germline assignment: CDR1 FNHDT and CDR2 SITEND (reference sequence).

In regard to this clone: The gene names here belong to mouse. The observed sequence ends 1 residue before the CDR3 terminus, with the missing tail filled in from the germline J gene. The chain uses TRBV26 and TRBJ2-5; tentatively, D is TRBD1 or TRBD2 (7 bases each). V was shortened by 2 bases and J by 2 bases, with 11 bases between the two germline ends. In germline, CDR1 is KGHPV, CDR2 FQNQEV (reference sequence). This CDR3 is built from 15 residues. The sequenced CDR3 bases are TGTGCCAGCAGTCTGAGCAGGGGGGGCCAAGACACCCAGTAC. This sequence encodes CASSLSRGGQDTQY. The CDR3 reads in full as CASSLSRGGQDTQYF. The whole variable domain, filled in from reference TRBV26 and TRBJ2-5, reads NSKVIQTPRYLVKGQGQKAKMRCIPEKGHPVVFWYQQNKNNEFKFLINFQNQEVLQQIDMTEKRFSAECPSNSPCSLEIQSSEAGDSALYLCASSLSRGGQDTQYFGPGTRLLVL.